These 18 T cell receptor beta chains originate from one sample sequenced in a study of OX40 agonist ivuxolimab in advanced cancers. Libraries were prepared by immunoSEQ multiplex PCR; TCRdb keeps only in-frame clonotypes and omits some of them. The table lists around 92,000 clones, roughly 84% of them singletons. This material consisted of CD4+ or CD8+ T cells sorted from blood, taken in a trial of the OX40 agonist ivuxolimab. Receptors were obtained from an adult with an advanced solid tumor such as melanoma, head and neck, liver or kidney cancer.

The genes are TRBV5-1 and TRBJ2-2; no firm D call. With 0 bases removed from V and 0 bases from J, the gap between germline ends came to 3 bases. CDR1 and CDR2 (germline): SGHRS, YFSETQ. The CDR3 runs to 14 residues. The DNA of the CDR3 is TGCGCCAGCAGCTTGGTTGCGAACACCGGGGAGCTGTTTTTT. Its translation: CASSLVANTGELFF.

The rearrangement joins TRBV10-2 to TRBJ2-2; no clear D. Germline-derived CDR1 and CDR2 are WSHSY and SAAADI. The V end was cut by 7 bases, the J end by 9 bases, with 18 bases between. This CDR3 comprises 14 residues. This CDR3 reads CASTPALPERELFF. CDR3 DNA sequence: TGCGCCAGCACCCCTGCCCTCCCCGAGAGGGAGCTGTTTTTT.

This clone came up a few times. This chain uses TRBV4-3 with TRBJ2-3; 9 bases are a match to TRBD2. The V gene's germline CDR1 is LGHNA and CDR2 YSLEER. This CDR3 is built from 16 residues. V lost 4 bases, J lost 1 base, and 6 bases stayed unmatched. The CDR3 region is CASSLLGGGGTDTQYF. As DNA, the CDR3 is TGCGCCAGCAGCCTACTTGGCGGGGGGGGCACAGATACGCAGTATTTT.

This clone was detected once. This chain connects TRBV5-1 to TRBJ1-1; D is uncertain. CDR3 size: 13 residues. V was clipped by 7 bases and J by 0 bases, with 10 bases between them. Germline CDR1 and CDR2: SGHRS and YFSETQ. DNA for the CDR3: TGCGCCAGCTGCGAACAGCTGAACACTGAAGCTTTCTTT. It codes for CASCEQLNTEAFF.

The CDR3 reads CASSYRDRGYLLFF. CDR3 DNA sequence: TGTGCCAGCAGTTACCGGGACAGGGGGTATTTACTGTTTTTT. J is TRBJ1-4 and V is TRBV27; TRBD1 matches at 11 bases. Germline lookup yields CDR1 MNHEY and CDR2 SMNVEV (reference sequence). The CDR3 extends over 14 amino acids. Trimming at V came to 4 bases and at J to 13 bases, leaving 8 bases not matched to a gene.

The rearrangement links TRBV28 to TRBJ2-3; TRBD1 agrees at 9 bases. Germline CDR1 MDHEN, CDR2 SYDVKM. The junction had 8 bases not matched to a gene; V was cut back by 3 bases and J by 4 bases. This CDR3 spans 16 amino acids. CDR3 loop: CASSFQGQGGPDTQYF. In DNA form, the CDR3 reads TGTGCCAGCAGTTTTCAGGGACAGGGTGGCCCAGATACGCAGTATTTT.

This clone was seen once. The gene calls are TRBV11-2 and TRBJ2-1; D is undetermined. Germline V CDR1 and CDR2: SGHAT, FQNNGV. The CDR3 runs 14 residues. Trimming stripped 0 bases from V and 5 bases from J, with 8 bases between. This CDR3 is CASSLDAFDNEQFF. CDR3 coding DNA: TGTGCCAGCAGCTTAGATGCGTTCGACAATGAGCAGTTCTTC.

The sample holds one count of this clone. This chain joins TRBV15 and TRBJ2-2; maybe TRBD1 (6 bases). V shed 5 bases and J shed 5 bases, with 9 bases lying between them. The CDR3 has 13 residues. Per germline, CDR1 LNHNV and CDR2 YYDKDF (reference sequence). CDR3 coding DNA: TGTGCCACCAGCCCCAGGGGAACCGGGGAGCTGTTTTTT. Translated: CATSPRGTGELFF.

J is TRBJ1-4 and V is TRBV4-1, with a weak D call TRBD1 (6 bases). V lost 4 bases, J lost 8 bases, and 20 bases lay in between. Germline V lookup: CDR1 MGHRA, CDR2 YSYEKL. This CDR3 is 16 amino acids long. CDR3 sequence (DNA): TGCGCCAGCAGCCTCGGATGGAACAGGGAAGGGGAAAAACTGTTTTTT. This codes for CASSLGWNREGEKLFF.

The CDR3 bases are TGTGCCAGCAGTTACGGGGCAGGGTGGGACGAGCAGTACGTC. Translating it yields CASSYGAGWDEQYV. This chain uses TRBV6-5 with TRBJ2-7; D is perhaps TRBD1 (5 bases). Between the trimmed V and J ends, which lost 2 bases and 5 bases, there was a span of 13 bases. Looked up from germline, CDR1 is MNHEY and CDR2 is SVGAGI. The length of the CDR3 is 14 residues.

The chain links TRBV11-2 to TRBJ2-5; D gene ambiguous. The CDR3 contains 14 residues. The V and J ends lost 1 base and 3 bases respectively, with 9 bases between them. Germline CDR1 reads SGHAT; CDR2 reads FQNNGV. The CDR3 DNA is TGTGCCAGCAGCTTAGCCGGTGTCAAAGAGACCCAGTACTTC. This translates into CASSLAGVKETQYF.

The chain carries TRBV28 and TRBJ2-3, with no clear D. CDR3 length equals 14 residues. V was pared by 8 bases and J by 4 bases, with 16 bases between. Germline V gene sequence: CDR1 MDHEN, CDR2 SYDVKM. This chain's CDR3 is CASLLRLSADTQYF. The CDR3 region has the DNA TGTGCCAGCCTGCTCCGGCTTTCGGCAGATACGCAGTATTTT.

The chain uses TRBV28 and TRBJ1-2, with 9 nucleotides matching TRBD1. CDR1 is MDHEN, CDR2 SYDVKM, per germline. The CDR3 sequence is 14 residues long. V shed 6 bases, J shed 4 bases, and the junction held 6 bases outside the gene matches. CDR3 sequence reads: CASRGQGGGYGYTF. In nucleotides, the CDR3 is TGTGCCAGCAGGGGACAGGGAGGGGGCTATGGCTACACCTTC.

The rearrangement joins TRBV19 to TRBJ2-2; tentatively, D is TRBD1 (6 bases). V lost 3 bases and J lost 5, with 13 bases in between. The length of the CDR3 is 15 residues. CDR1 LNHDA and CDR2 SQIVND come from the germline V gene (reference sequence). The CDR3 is CASSIWTVSTGELFF. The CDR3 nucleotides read TGTGCCAGTAGTATCTGGACAGTTTCGACCGGGGAGCTGTTTTTT.

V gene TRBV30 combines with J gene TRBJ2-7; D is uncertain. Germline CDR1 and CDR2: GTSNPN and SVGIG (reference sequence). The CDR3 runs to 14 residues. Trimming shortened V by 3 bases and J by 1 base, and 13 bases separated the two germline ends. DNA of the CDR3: TGTGCCTGGAGAATTTCGAGGTTTTCCTACGAGCAGTACTTC. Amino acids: CAWRISRFSYEQYF. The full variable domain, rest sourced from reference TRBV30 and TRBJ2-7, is SQTIHQWPATLVQPVGSPLSLECTVEGTSNPNLYWYRQAAGRGLQLLFYSVGIGQISSEVPQNLSASRPQDRQFILSSKKLLLSDSGFYLCAWRISRFSYEQYFGPGTRLTVT.

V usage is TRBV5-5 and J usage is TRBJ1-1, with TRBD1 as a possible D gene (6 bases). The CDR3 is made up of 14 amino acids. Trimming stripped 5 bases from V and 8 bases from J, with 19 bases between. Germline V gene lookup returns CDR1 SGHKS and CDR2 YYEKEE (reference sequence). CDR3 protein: CASRTRQALEEAFF. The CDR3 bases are TGTGCCAGCAGGACCCGACAGGCCCTTGAGGAAGCTTTCTTT.

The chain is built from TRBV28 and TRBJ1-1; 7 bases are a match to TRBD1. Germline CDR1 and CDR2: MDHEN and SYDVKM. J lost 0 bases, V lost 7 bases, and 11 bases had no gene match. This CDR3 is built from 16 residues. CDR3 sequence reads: CASTRQGSRMNTEAFF. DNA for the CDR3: TGTGCCAGCACCCGACAGGGAAGTCGCATGAACACTGAAGCTTTCTTT. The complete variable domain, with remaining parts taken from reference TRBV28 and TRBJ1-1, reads DVKVTQSSRYLVKRTGEKVFLECVQDMDHENMFWYRQDPGLGLRLIYFSYDVKMKEKGDIPEGYSVSREKKERFSLILESASTNQTSMYLCASTRQGSRMNTEAFFGQGTRLTVV.

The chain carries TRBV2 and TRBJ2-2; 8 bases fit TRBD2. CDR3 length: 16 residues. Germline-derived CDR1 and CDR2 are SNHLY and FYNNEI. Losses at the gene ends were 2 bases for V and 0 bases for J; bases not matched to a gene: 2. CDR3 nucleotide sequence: TGTGCCAGCAGTGAAAGGCGGGGGGCGAACACCGGGGAGCTGTTTTTT. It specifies CASSERRGANTGELFF. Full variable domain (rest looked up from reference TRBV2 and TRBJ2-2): EPEVTQTPSHQVTQMGQEVILRCVPISNHLYFYWYRQILGQKVEFLVSFYNNEISEKSEIFDDQFSVERPDGSNFTLKIRSTKLEDSAMYFCASSERRGANTGELFFGEGSRLTVL.